Each of the 27 T cell receptor beta chains below was sequenced from the same sample in a study of T-cell memory formation after mild COVID-19. TCRdb recomputed calls from the 5' RACE reads with MiXCR, one row per CDR3 protein. Of some 410,000 distinct CDR3 sequences listed, roughly a quarter are singletons. The sample comprised PBMCs or a T cell subset sorted from them (not recorded which). The receptors were gathered from an adult woman who had mild COVID-19 (a few samples of this study predate the infection). Cell type and time point are not known.

In its sample, this clonotype was seen a few times. The V and J genes are TRBV29-1 and TRBJ2-2; TRBD2 matches at 10 bases. Trimming cost V 2 bases and J 1 base; bases outside gene matches: 4. This CDR3 spans 16 amino acids. Germline V CDR1 and CDR2: SQVTM, ANQGSEA. The CDR3 loop reads CSVEWLAGENTGELFF. The CDR3 DNA follows: TGCAGCGTTGAATGGCTAGCGGGAGAGAACACCGGGGAGCTGTTTTTT.

This sequence joins TRBV5-1 and TRBJ1-1, with D possibly TRBD1 on 6 matching bases. Germline V gene sequence: CDR1 SGHRS, CDR2 YFSETQ. The CDR3 sequence is 15 residues long. Trimming removed 4 bases from V and 0 bases from J, with 13 bases in between. This chain's CDR3 is CASSSSHRVNTEAFF. The CDR3 nucleotides read TGCGCCAGCAGCAGTTCCCACAGGGTGAACACTGAAGCTTTCTTT.

The chain recombines TRBV29-1 with TRBJ1-1; D is unclear. V was shortened by 2 bases and J by 7 bases, with 8 bases between the two germline ends. This CDR3 comprises 11 residues. Per germline, CDR1 SQVTM and CDR2 ANQGSEA. The CDR3 bases are TGCAGCGTTGAAAGGGCCGGTGAAGCTTTCTTT. Its protein product is CSVERAGEAFF.

The genes are TRBV29-1 and TRBJ1-1, with D possibly matching TRBD1 (6 bases). With 4 bases removed from V and 4 bases from J, the gap between germline ends came to 22 bases. The CDR3 has 16 amino acids. Germline CDR1 and CDR2: SQVTM and ANQGSEA. CDR3: CSVVPAFRGRRTEAFF. In DNA form, the CDR3 reads TGCAGCGTTGTTCCTGCTTTCAGGGGTCGTCGCACTGAAGCTTTCTTT.

This clonotype was counted a few times. The gene calls are TRBV2 and TRBJ2-1, with unresolved D. Trimming pared 6 bases from V and 12 bases from J, leaving 9 bases between. This CDR3 is built from 10 residues. Germline-derived CDR1 and CDR2 are SNHLY and FYNNEI. CDR3: CASSQLSQFF. The CDR3 bases are TGTGCCAGCAGCCAGCTATCGCAGTTCTTC.

The gene calls are TRBV7-3 and TRBJ2-2, with 8 bases aligning to TRBD2. CDR3 length equals 17 residues. CDR1 and CDR2 from the germline V gene are SGHTA and FQGTGA. The junction had 7 bases not matched to a gene; V was cut back by 1 base and J by 3 bases. The CDR3 DNA sequence: TGTGCCAGCAGCTTAAAGCCACTAGCGGCCCACACCGGGGAGCTGTTTTTT. It yields the protein CASSLKPLAAHTGELFF.

This clonotype turned up a few times. V usage is TRBV7-2 and J usage is TRBJ2-7; 10 bases agree with TRBD2. Germline V gene sequence: CDR1 SGHTA, CDR2 FQGNSA. Germline trimming cut 4 bases from V and 6 bases from J; bases unmatched to any gene: 6. The CDR3 has 14 residues. The DNA for the CDR3 is TGTGCCAGCAGCTCCCTAGCGGGAGTTTCCGAGCAGTACTTC. Protein product: CASSSLAGVSEQYF. Using reference TRBV7-2 and TRBJ2-7 for the parts outside the CDR3, the full variable domain is GAGVSQSPSNKVTEKGKDVELRCDPISGHTALYWYRQSLGQGLEFLIYFQGNSAPDKSGLPSDRFSAERTGGSVSTLTIQRTQQEDSAVYLCASSSLAGVSEQYFGPGTRLTVT.

This rearrangement joins TRBV15 to TRBJ1-3, with D unclear. CDR3 length equals 15 residues. The ends were cut back, 1 base at V and 2 bases at J, with 9 bases in the middle. Germline V gives CDR1 LNHNV, CDR2 YYDKDF (reference sequence). CDR3 region: CATSRVMVPGNTIYF. For the CDR3, the DNA is TGTGCCACCAGCAGAGTAATGGTACCTGGAAACACCATATATTTT.

This clonotype has a handful of counts. In DNA, the CDR3 is TGTGCCAGCAGTTACTCGGTCGCGGGACCGGACAATGAGCAGTTCTTC. Protein: CASSYSVAGPDNEQFF. The chain combines TRBV6-6 with TRBJ2-1, with D perhaps matching TRBD2 (6 bases). Germline CDR1 MNHNY, CDR2 SVGAGI (reference sequence). Trimming stripped 0 bases from V and 5 bases from J, with 14 bases between. The CDR3 loop spans 16 amino acids.

This clonotype was seen only a few times. This chain uses TRBV30 with TRBJ2-3, with a possible D match to TRBD2 (5 bases). The germline gives CDR1 GTSNPN, CDR2 SVGIG (reference sequence). The CDR3 is 13 amino acids. With 0 bases removed from V and 3 bases from J, the gap between germline ends came to 7 bases. The CDR3 is CAWSVAETDTQYF. The CDR3, as DNA: TGTGCCTGGAGTGTAGCGGAGACAGATACGCAGTATTTT.

The chain carries TRBV20-1 and TRBJ1-1; a possible D gene is TRBD1 (5 bases). The CDR3 is 14 amino acids. The V end was cut by 3 bases, the J end by 3 bases, with 14 bases between. In germline, CDR1 is DFQATT, CDR2 SNEGSKA (reference sequence). The DNA for the CDR3 is TGCAGTGCTAGTTTTATTCAGGGATACACTGAAGCTTTCTTT. This encodes CSASFIQGYTEAFF.

V is TRBV4-3 and J is TRBJ1-5, with no clear D. CDR3 length equals 15 residues. Per germline, CDR1 LGHNA and CDR2 YSLEER. Trimming left V 0 bases short and J 4 bases short, with 10 bases between. The CDR3 loop reads CASSQEPRGNQPQHF. CDR3 DNA sequence: TGCGCCAGCAGCCAAGAGCCCAGAGGAAATCAGCCCCAGCATTTT.

This clonotype has a single count. The chain links TRBV20-1 to TRBJ2-1; D is perhaps TRBD2 (5 bases). This CDR3 spans 14 amino acids. From germline, CDR1 is DFQATT and CDR2 SNEGSKA (reference sequence). V was pared by 2 bases and J by 0 bases, with 8 bases between. Written as DNA, the CDR3 is TGCAGTGCTAGACCGGGGAGCTCCTACAATGAGCAGTTCTTC. Its translation is CSARPGSSYNEQFF.

There are a few counts of this clonotype. The chain links TRBV24-1 to TRBJ1-5, with D perhaps TRBD1 (5 bases). Per the germline V gene, CDR1 is KGHDR and CDR2 is SFDVKD. CDR3 length: 17 residues. The V and J ends lost 3 bases and 5 bases respectively, with 19 bases between them. The CDR3 spells CATSDTGLGKIHQPQHF. The CDR3 nucleotides read TGTGCCACCAGTGATACGGGACTAGGGAAGATCCATCAGCCCCAGCATTTT.

This clonotype has more than one count but fewer than ten. V usage is TRBV24-1 and J usage is TRBJ2-1; 9 nucleotides align to TRBD1. The CDR3 length is 17 residues. The junction had 11 bases not matched to a gene; V was cut back by 2 bases and J by 7 bases. Germline V CDR1 and CDR2: KGHDR, SFDVKD. CDR3 amino acids: CATSDWSGTGWKNEQFF. DNA for the CDR3: TGTGCCACCAGTGATTGGTCCGGGACAGGGTGGAAAAATGAGCAGTTCTTC.

In this sample, this clonotype turned up many times. The CDR3 protein is CASSVGVQQETQYF. CDR3 nucleotide sequence: TGTGCCAGCAGCGTAGGTGTCCAACAAGAGACCCAGTACTTC. The chain is built from TRBV9 and TRBJ2-5; D is undetermined. V gave up 0 bases and J gave up 2 bases, with 8 bases separating them. This CDR3 spans 14 amino acids. The germline gives CDR1 SGDLS, CDR2 YYNGEE.

The chain carries TRBV9 and TRBJ1-1; 9 bases fit TRBD1. The CDR3 loop spans 17 amino acids. Germline CDR1 reads SGDLS; CDR2 reads YYNGEE. With 4 bases clipped from V and 0 bases from J, the junction kept 10 bases outside the gene matches. CDR3 DNA sequence: TGTGCCAGCAGCCCCCCTGGACAGGGGCTGGTGAACACTGAAGCTTTCTTT. Translating gives CASSPPGQGLVNTEAFF.

The chain couples TRBV5-1 to TRBJ1-2; 8 nucleotides agree with TRBD1. Trimming removed 7 bases from V and 8 bases from J; junction bases left unmatched: 10. The germline V gene encodes CDR1 SGHRS and CDR2 YFSETQ. This CDR3 spans 13 amino acids. The CDR3 nucleotides are TGCGCCAGCGTAGGACAGGGCTCGGGCGGCTACACCTTC. Its translation: CASVGQGSGGYTF.

In this sample, this clonotype turned up a few times. The rearrangement links TRBV27 to TRBJ2-6, with a weak D call TRBD2 (5 bases). The germline V gene has CDR1 MNHEY and CDR2 SMNVEV (reference sequence). The germline V and J ends were trimmed by 5 bases and 3 bases, with 11 bases remaining between them. The CDR3 extends over 15 amino acids. The CDR3 DNA reads TGTGCCAGCAGTGATGAGGGATATGGGGCCAACGTCCTGACTTTC. Its translation: CASSDEGYGANVLTF.

The chain links TRBV5-4 to TRBJ2-5; 11 nucleotides align to TRBD2. Looked up from germline, CDR1 is SGHNT and CDR2 is YYREEE (reference sequence). Losses at the gene ends were 4 bases for V and 4 bases for J; bases not matched to a gene: 6. This CDR3 has 15 amino acids. CDR3 sequence (DNA): TGTGCCAGCAGCCGATTTCTAGCGGGGGGAGAGACCCAGTACTTC. This codes for CASSRFLAGGETQYF.

This chain links TRBV29-1 with TRBJ1-2; TRBD1 is a possible D gene (6 bases). Germline CDR1 SQVTM, CDR2 ANQGSEA. V lost 3 bases, J lost 3 bases, and 14 bases lay in between. The CDR3 covers 14 residues. CDR3 DNA: TGCAGCGTTGAGGCCCCAGGGGACGACTATGGCTACACCTTC. Translating it yields CSVEAPGDDYGYTF.

This clonotype turned up a few times. The chain joins TRBV29-1 to TRBJ2-7; D remains ambiguous. There are 13 residues in the CDR3. Deletions cut 4 bases from V and 0 bases from J, with 10 bases between. Germline values: CDR1 SQVTM, CDR2 ANQGSEA. The CDR3 region is CSVGAALSYEQYF. The CDR3 coding sequence is TGCAGCGTTGGGGCAGCCCTCTCCTACGAGCAGTACTTC.

The chain carries TRBV12-3 or TRBV12-4 and TRBJ1-5; 8 nucleotides agree with TRBD1. Trimming took 5 bases from V and 6 from J; bases not matched to a gene: 12. The CDR3 sequence is 16 residues long. DNA for the CDR3: TGTGCCAGCAGTCCAACAGGGGGGGTAGTTCCTCAGCCCCAGCATTTT. Its translation is CASSPTGGVVPQPQHF.

V gene TRBV12-3 or TRBV12-4 combines with J gene TRBJ1-2, with D maybe TRBD1 (5 bases). Between the trimmed V and J ends, which lost 5 bases and 6 bases, there was a span of 16 bases. The CDR3 loop spans 14 amino acids. CDR3 nucleotide sequence: TGTGCCAGCAGTGACAGCTCTGCCCCTAATGGCTACACCTTC. Translating gives CASSDSSAPNGYTF.

The rearrangement uses TRBV23-1 and TRBJ2-5; D not resolved. TRBV23-1 is reported as an ORF; its role is uncertain. V was trimmed by 2 bases and J by 5 bases, leaving 9 bases between them. The CDR3 covers 13 residues. The CDR3 DNA follows: TGCGCCAGCAGTCAAGAAGCACGCGAGACCCAGTACTTC. Its protein is CASSQEARETQYF.

V and J are TRBV7-9 and TRBJ2-4; 7 bases match TRBD1. The CDR3 is 19 residues long. The V gene's germline CDR1 is SEHNR and CDR2 FQNEAQ (reference sequence). Germline trimming cut 5 bases from V and 2 bases from J; bases unmatched to any gene: 18. CDR3 coding DNA: TGTGCCAGCAGCCTCCCGGGACAGACGTCCTTGTTTCCCAAAAACATTCAGTACTTC. Translating it yields CASSLPGQTSLFPKNIQYF. The complete variable domain, with remaining parts taken from reference TRBV7-9 and TRBJ2-4, reads DTGVSQNPRHKITKRGQNVTFRCDPISEHNRLYWYRQTLGQGPEFLTYFQNEAQLEKSRLLSDRFSAERPKGSFSTLEIQRTEQGDSAMYLCASSLPGQTSLFPKNIQYFGAGTRLSVL.

This clonotype was recorded many times. The rearrangement joins TRBV18 to TRBJ2-1; TRBD1 aligns across 12 bases. Germline-derived CDR1 and CDR2 are KGHSH and LQKENI. Germline trimming cut 0 bases from V and 7 bases from J; bases unmatched to any gene: 4. This CDR3 is 16 amino acids long. CDR3 sequence reads: CASSPPGQGALNEQFF. In DNA, the CDR3 is TGTGCCAGCTCACCACCGGGACAGGGGGCCTTGAATGAGCAGTTCTTC.